This T cell receptor beta chain was sequenced for a study of blood T cells in healthy people across ages. Overall study findings and caveats: Donors of long life had a larger count of naive CD4+ cells and greater diversity than aged donors.

Trimming stripped 0 bases from V and 2 bases from J, with 10 bases between. The CDR3 sequence is 15 residues long. Germline loops: CDR1 SGHRS, CDR2 YFSETQ. This clonotype was seen only once. The antigen is undetermined. Individuals who donated were healthy Caucasians from Russia aged roughly 6 to 90. Per sample, a minimum of 6.5 million PBMCs were isolated. Primed by a sample-barcoded 5' primer and a J-beta primer mix, a second PCR proceeded for about 6 to 11 cycles. Using its own MiXCR run on the 5' RACE reads, TCRdb lists one record per CDR3 protein. Here the sample spans 500,000 to 600,000 distinct CDR3 sequences, 27% being singletons.

The sample taken for sequencing was blood. The chain has TRBV5-1 and TRBJ2-3, with D unclear. The TCR sequence derives from a woman between 65 and 79 years old in good health. For the CDR3, the DNA is TGCGCCAGCAGCTTGGTCGTTAGGGCCACAGATACGCAGTATTTT. This translates into CASSLVVRATDTQYF.